The 11 T cell receptor beta chains below all came from one sample that was sequenced in a study of prognosis after radiotherapy for stage I lung cancer. Multiplex PCR, run in two rounds, amplified TCR beta CDR3 from genomic DNA. TRBV and TRBJ genes each had their own specific primers in first-round PCR. TCRdb passed the multiplex PCR reads through MiXCR, listing each CDR3 protein once. The sample includes about 14,000 distinct CDR3 sequences, around 29% seen only once; the top ten take around 30%. The starting material was PBMCs, obtained before or after stereotactic body radiation therapy (not recorded which). Receptors originate from a donor aged 50 or older with non-small cell lung cancer.

This clonotype is medium-sized (0.01 to 0.1%) by share. CDR3 DNA sequence: TGTGCCAGCAGGAGGGGCCCCTATAATTCACCCCTCCACTTT. Its translation is CASRRGPYNSPLHF. The V call is TRBV28, the J call TRBJ1-6; the D gene is possibly TRBD1 (5 bases). The CDR3 covers 14 residues. Per germline, CDR1 MDHEN and CDR2 SYDVKM. Trimming cost V 6 bases and J 2 bases, with 8 bases left between them.

In its sample, this clonotype was seen a few times. This is likely an artifact of a read error, given a far larger clone one base away. The genes are TRBV6-2 or TRBV6-3 and TRBJ2-3; D is possibly TRBD1 (5 bases). Germline values: CDR1 MNHEY, CDR2 SVGEGT. Trimming took 7 bases from V and 7 from J, leaving 15 bases between them. The CDR3 loop spans 13 amino acids. The CDR3 DNA sequence: TGTGCCAGCACAGCGAGAGGACACAATACGCAGTATTTT. Protein sequence: CASTARGHNTQYF.

This clonotype was recorded many times. The V call is TRBV6-2 or TRBV6-3, the J call TRBJ2-5, with 11 bases that match TRBD2. The V gene end was trimmed by 4 bases and the J gene end by 4 bases; junction bases not matched to a gene: 5. Germline V gene sequence: CDR1 MNHEY, CDR2 SVGEGT. There are 15 residues in the CDR3. CDR3 nucleotides: TGTGCCAGCAGTTTGGGAGGACTAGCGGGAGAGACCCAGTACTTC. This sequence encodes CASSLGGLAGETQYF.

About this clonotype itself: A far larger clone is just one base off, so this is likely a read error. The chain is built from TRBV6-4 and TRBJ2-7, with TRBD1 matching 7 bases. The CDR3 has 16 amino acids. Germline CDR1 MRHNA, CDR2 SNTAGT. V lost 8 bases to trimming and J lost 4 bases; unmatched junction nucleotides: 17. The CDR3 reads CASVRGVTGQIYEQYF. CDR3 DNA: TGTGCCAGCGTACGAGGAGTGACGGGACAGATATACGAGCAGTACTTC.

This clonotype came up many times. The chain couples TRBV9 to TRBJ2-3; D not certain. The length of the CDR3 is 13 residues. The V gene's germline CDR1 is SGDLS and CDR2 YYNGEE. With 3 bases removed from V and 2 bases from J, the gap between germline ends came to 7 bases. In nucleotides, the CDR3 is TGTGCCAGCAGCGACCGAATCACAGATACGCAGTATTTT. As protein: CASSDRITDTQYF.

The rearrangement joins TRBV20-1 to TRBJ2-7; a possible D gene is TRBD2 (5 bases). The V gene lost 4 bases and the J gene lost 5 bases, with 18 bases spanning the gap. Germline V gives CDR1 DFQATT, CDR2 SNEGSKA (reference sequence). The CDR3 runs 14 residues. This CDR3 is CSANGTRKGHEQYF. DNA for the CDR3: TGCAGTGCTAATGGCACTAGGAAAGGCCACGAGCAGTACTTC.

This clonotype was found many times. CDR3 amino acids: CASQGLAGNSGANVLTF. DNA for the CDR3: TGTGCCTCTCAGGGGCTAGCGGGAAACTCTGGGGCCAACGTCCTGACTTTC. The chain couples TRBV4-2 to TRBJ2-6; 9 bases are shared with TRBD2. CDR3 size: 17 residues. Germline assignment: CDR1 LGHNA and CDR2 YNFKEQ. V was pared by 11 bases and J by 0 bases, with 11 bases of the junction left unmatched.

This clonotype was seen ten or more times. The chain links TRBV3-1 to TRBJ1-4; D is undetermined. Trimming pared 8 bases from V and 3 bases from J, leaving 13 bases between. Germline V lookup: CDR1 LGHDT, CDR2 YNNKEL (reference sequence). The CDR3 loop spans 14 amino acids. DNA of the CDR3: TGTGCCAGCGGCGCAAGGGCTGCTAATGAAAAACTGTTTTTT. Amino acids: CASGARAANEKLFF. Combining the CDR3 with reference TRBV3-1 and TRBJ1-4 gives the whole variable domain DTAVSQTPKYLVTQMGNDKSIKCEQNLGHDTMYWYKQDSKKFLKIMFSYNNKELIINETVPNRFSPKSPDKAHLNLHINSLELGDSAVYFCASGARAANEKLFFGSGTQLSVL.

This clonotype was detected many times. The chain joins TRBV7-8 to TRBJ2-5; D possibly matches TRBD1 or TRBD2 (5 bases each). The V gene lost 3 bases and the J gene lost 5 bases, with 10 bases spanning the gap. The CDR3 totals 13 residues. Germline V CDR1 and CDR2: SGHVS, FQNEAQ. For the CDR3, the DNA is TGTGCCAGCAGCTTTACGGGGCGGGAGACCCAGTACTTC. This translates into CASSFTGRETQYF.

This clonotype appeared many times. J is TRBJ1-6 and V is TRBV14; tentative D call: TRBD1 (5 bases). V lost 1 base, J lost 10 bases, and 17 bases lay in between. The CDR3 covers 16 residues. Germline CDR1 SGHDN, CDR2 FVKESK. The CDR3 DNA is TGTGCCAGCAGCCAAGGGACAAGCGGGGGTAGGTCACCCCTCCACTTT. The encoded protein is CASSQGTSGGRSPLHF.

In this sample, this clonotype turned up many times. The chain employs TRBV30 and TRBJ2-5; 10 bases map to TRBD2. J lost 5 bases, V lost 5 bases, and 8 bases had no gene match. Germline CDR1 and CDR2: GTSNPN and SVGIG (reference sequence). This CDR3 contains 14 residues. CDR3 sequence: CAWGLAGGQETQYF. The CDR3 DNA reads TGTGCCTGGGGATTAGCGGGAGGTCAGGAGACCCAGTACTTC.